Below, 16 T cell receptor beta chains from the same sample are listed, as sequenced in a study of T cell clonality in common variable immunodeficiency. The data were produced by immunoSEQ multiplex PCR, yet TCRdb's version contains in-frame clones alone and is incomplete. Altogether over 30,000 clones were found in the sample, and no singletons occur. The sequenced sample was peripheral blood mononuclear cells. Source of these receptors: a person between 18 and 70 years old in good health.

This clone showed up many times. Read data end 3 residues before the CDR3 end; the end is taken from the germline J gene. V and J are TRBV20-1 and TRBJ1-5, with D possibly matching TRBD1 (6 bases). CDR1 DFQATT and CDR2 SNEGSKA come from the germline V gene (reference sequence). Trimming took 5 bases from V and 5 from J, leaving 19 bases between them. The CDR3 is 15 amino acids. The CDR3 DNA, read in part, is TGCAGTGCTTCGGTCCCCCATCGACAGGATCAGCCC. It encodes CSASVPHRQDQP. The whole CDR3 region reads CSASVPHRQDQPQHF.

Comment on this clone: Sequencing ends 3 residues short of the CDR3 end; the germline J gene provides the rest. This sequence joins TRBV18 and TRBJ1-1, with D possibly being TRBD1 (5 bases). The germline CDR1 and CDR2 sequences are KGHSH and LQKENI. The CDR3 runs to 13 residues. V lost 3 bases and J lost 4, with 9 bases in between. CDR3 residues: CASSPDRFTEAFF. The CDR3 bases that were read are TGTGCCAGCTCACCCGACAGATTCACTGAA.

This clone occurred many times. The observed sequence ends 3 residues before the CDR3 terminus, with the missing tail filled in from the germline J gene. This sequence joins TRBV7-9 and TRBJ1-1, with D uncertain. Germline V gene data show CDR1 as SEHNR and CDR2 as FQNEAQ (reference sequence). Trimming cost V 6 bases and J 1 base, with 9 bases left between them. The CDR3 has 13 amino acids. The CDR3 spells CASSFTGNTEAFF. The CDR3 bases that were read are TGTGCCAGCAGTTTCACTGGGAACACTGAA.

This clone has ten or more counts. The read terminates 3 residues ahead of where the CDR3 ends, so the germline J gene completes it. J is TRBJ1-6 and V is TRBV30, with 7 bases matching TRBD1. CDR3 length: 17 residues. The V and J ends lost 5 bases and 4 bases, in that order; junction bases with no gene match: 14. CDR1 and CDR2 (germline): GTSNPN, SVGIG (reference sequence). CDR3 bases read: TGTGCCTGGCGCGGGACAGCCTCTAACTGGTATAATTCACCC. This codes for CAWRGTASNWYNSP. The whole CDR3 sequence is CAWRGTASNWYNSPLHF.

At least ten counts were recorded for this clone. The CDR3 end falls 3 residues outside the read, so it is completed with the germline J gene. The chain links TRBV6-2 or TRBV6-3 to TRBJ2-7, with 9 positions matching TRBD1. The junction had 7 bases not matched to a gene; V was cut back by 6 bases and J by 1 base. In germline, CDR1 is MNHEY, CDR2 SVGEGT. The CDR3 runs 15 residues. CDR3 in amino acids: CASRSPGQGSYEQYF. Incomplete CDR3 DNA: TGTGCCAGCAGATCTCCGGGACAGGGATCCTACGAG.

This clone was seen at least ten times. The CDR3 goes on 3 residues after the read ends, and that part is filled in from the germline J gene. The chain employs TRBV20-1 and TRBJ1-5; D may be TRBD1 (5 bases). Germline CDR1 is DFQATT and CDR2 is SNEGSKA (reference sequence). The length of the CDR3 is 14 residues. With 3 bases removed from V and 2 bases from J, the gap between germline ends came to 11 bases. The CDR3 bases that were read are TGCAGTGCTAGTCAGGGCGTTGGCAATCAGCCC. Translating it yields CSASQGVGNQP. The whole CDR3 is CSASQGVGNQPQHF.

This clone was recorded at least ten times. The read halts 3 residues ahead of the CDR3 end, with the missing end drawn from the germline J gene. The chain is built from TRBV20-1 and TRBJ2-1, with TRBD2 matching over 13 bases. The CDR3 sequence is 17 residues long. Germline trimming cut 0 bases from V and 7 bases from J; bases unmatched to any gene: 9. CDR1 and CDR2 (germline): DFQATT, SNEGSKA (reference sequence). CDR3 loop: CSARDLLGLAGANEQFF. The CDR3 DNA, read in part, is TGCAGTGCTAGAGATCTCCTCGGACTAGCGGGGGCAAATGAG.

This clone is medium-sized (0.01 to 0.1%) within its sample. The read stops 3 residues short of the end of the CDR3; the missing end is completed from the germline J gene. This chain connects TRBV9 to TRBJ2-2; 12 positions match TRBD1. The CDR3 spans 18 residues. V was pared by 4 bases and J by 5 bases, with 12 bases of the junction left unmatched. Germline V CDR1 and CDR2: SGDLS, YYNGEE. CDR3 in amino acids: CASSSRPGQGAGTGELFF. The sequenced CDR3 bases are TGTGCCAGCAGCTCACGTCCGGGACAGGGGGCAGGGACCGGGGAG.

This clone has a count of ten or more. The read terminates 3 residues ahead of where the CDR3 ends, so the germline J gene completes it. V is TRBV19 and J is TRBJ2-7; D perhaps matches TRBD2 (6 bases). Germline CDR1 and CDR2: LNHDA and SQIVND (reference sequence). This CDR3 region has 14 residues. The V gene lost 1 base and the J gene lost 3 bases, with 10 bases spanning the gap. CDR3 loop: CASSIVSGGYEQYF. The sequenced part of the CDR3 DNA is TGTGCCAGTAGTATAGTCTCCGGGGGCTACGAG.

This clone was seen ten or more times. The sequenced fragment ends 3 residues before the CDR3 boundary, so the rest is inferred from the germline J gene. V gene TRBV19 combines with J gene TRBJ2-7; D possibly corresponds to TRBD2 (6 bases). V was cut by 3 bases and J by 3 bases, with 15 bases left in between. The CDR3 has 15 residues. Germline CDR1 reads LNHDA; CDR2 reads SQIVND (reference sequence). The CDR3 region is CASSIGSGAGYEQYF. The sequenced part of the CDR3 DNA is TGTGCCAGTAGTATCGGATCGGGAGCGGGCTACGAG.

This clone was picked up many times. The read is 3 residues too short to cover the CDR3 end, so that end is filled in from the germline J gene. This rearrangement joins TRBV5-4 to TRBJ2-1, with 7 bases that match TRBD2. Germline V lookup: CDR1 SGHNT, CDR2 YYREEE (reference sequence). This CDR3 is 15 amino acids long. V was pared by 0 bases and J by 4 bases, with 4 bases of the junction left unmatched. CDR3: CASSLAREGYNEQFF. CDR3 DNA (partial): TGTGCCAGCAGCTTGGCCAGGGAGGGGTACAATGAG.

This clone was picked up many times. The read falls 3 residues short of the CDR3 end, and the missing part is taken from the germline J gene. The chain couples TRBV11-2 to TRBJ2-1, with 10 bases that match TRBD2. There are 15 residues in the CDR3. V gave up 8 bases and J gave up 6 bases; unmatched junction bases: 10. Germline V gene sequence: CDR1 SGHAT, CDR2 FQNNGV. CDR3 residues: CASDLLAGVGNEQFF. The covered CDR3 bases are TGTGCCAGCGACCTTCTAGCGGGAGTGGGCAATGAG.

The table lists this clone with a few counts. Coverage ceases 3 residues before the CDR3 finishes, and the germline J gene fills in the end. The V call is TRBV30, the J call TRBJ2-4; the match to TRBD2 covers 8 bases. The junction had 5 bases not matched to a gene; V was cut back by 1 base and J by 0 bases. In germline, CDR1 is GTSNPN, CDR2 SVGIG (reference sequence). There are 16 residues in the CDR3. CDR3 region: CAWSARGGIAKNIQYF. Partial CDR3 DNA: TGTGCCTGGAGTGCCCGGGGGGGGATAGCCAAAAACATT.

In its sample, this clone was seen a few times. The read ends 3 residues shy of where the CDR3 ends; the end is completed using the germline J gene. This chain uses TRBV11-2 with TRBJ2-3; D not resolved. V lost 5 bases and J lost 3, with 9 bases in between. Germline values: CDR1 SGHAT, CDR2 FQNNGV. The CDR3 loop spans 13 amino acids. The covered CDR3 bases are TGTGCCAGCAGCCCCGAGGTGACAGATACG. It codes for CASSPEVTDT. In full, the CDR3 is CASSPEVTDTQYF.

Worth noting for this clone: The sequenced fragment ends 3 residues before the CDR3 boundary, so the rest is inferred from the germline J gene. The V call is TRBV19, the J call TRBJ2-1; a possible D gene is TRBD2 (6 bases). The CDR3 length is 17 residues. V was trimmed by 3 bases and J by 3 bases, leaving 18 bases between them. Germline V gene lookup returns CDR1 LNHDA and CDR2 SQIVND (reference sequence). This CDR3 is CASSINAGSLGYNEQFF. The CDR3 DNA, read in part, is TGTGCCAGTAGTATCAATGCGGGGTCTCTAGGCTACAATGAG.

This clone was seen at least ten times. The CDR3 is cut off 3 residues early in the read; its end comes from the germline J gene. V gene TRBV19 combines with J gene TRBJ2-4, with TRBD1 matching 9 bases. This CDR3 contains 11 residues. The V gene's germline CDR1 is LNHDA and CDR2 SQIVND (reference sequence). The CDR3: CATRQGDIQYF. The CDR3 DNA, read in part, is TGTGCCACCAGACAGGGGGATATT.